This T cell receptor (beta chain) was identified in a study of blood T cells in healthy people across ages. This clonotype has more than one count but fewer than ten. Primed by a sample-barcoded 5' primer and a J-beta primer mix, a second PCR proceeded for 7 to 11 cycles. Each CDR3 protein gets one entry after TCRdb re-called the 5' RACE reads with MiXCR. Of more than 800,000 distinct CDR3 sequences detected, 40% to 50% appear once; the ten largest clones hold under 20%. This CDR3 is 12 amino acids long. The V gene's germline CDR1 is SQVTM and CDR2 ANQGSEA. The ends were cut back, 3 bases at V and 4 bases at J, with 9 bases in the middle.

The sequence was collected from a woman aged 60-75 years in good health. The source material was blood. This rearrangement joins TRBV29-1 to TRBJ1-2; perhaps TRBD1 as D (5 bases). CDR3 nucleotide sequence: TGCAGCGTTGACCAGGGAGCCTATGGCTACACCTTC. Translation: CSVDQGAYGYTF.